This T cell receptor beta chain was identified in a study of identical twins. Study conclusions and caveats: The study based its conclusions on cross-sectional statistical analysis and did not follow the same donors. Memory repertoires lacked the insertion deficit that abundant cord blood beta clonotypes showed. Researchers reported excess low generation probability among twin-shared out-of-frame alpha sequences.

The cDNA had a unique molecular identifier and a template-switch universal primer site. Each CDR3 protein gets one entry after TCRdb re-called the 5' RACE reads with MiXCR. The sample shows 1.5 million to 2 million distinct CDR3 sequences, around a third of them seen only once. This clonotype was recorded a few times. The antigen remains unidentified. The sequence derives from a newborn girl in good health. Sequencing was carried out using cord blood.

Here the CDR3 DNA reads TGTGCCAGCAGTCCTAGACTAGCAGACGGGGATACGCAGTATTTT. Its translation: CASSPRLADGDTQYF. The V gene is TRBV11-1, the J gene TRBJ2-3; TRBD2 agrees at 7 bases. The J segment lost 6 bases and the V segment lost 6 bases, leaving 12 bases of the junction unmatched. The CDR3 is 15 residues long. Looked up from germline, CDR1 is SGHAT and CDR2 is FQDESV (reference sequence).